These 25 T cell receptor beta chains share one sample of origin, sequenced in a study of beta chain features in type 1 diabetes. Expressed TCRB transcripts were sequenced because the entire RNA isolate underwent reverse transcription. Some clones are missing from TCRdb's copy, which holds only in-frame ones; the method was immunoSEQ multiplex PCR. The table shows more than 300,000 clones, with approximately 8.2% occurring only once. The sample taken for sequencing was central memory CD4+ T cells from blood. The origin of the receptors is a young woman in good health.

The V and J genes are TRBV21-1 and TRBJ2-3; the table gives TRBD2 as D, unverified against the DNA. TRBV21-1 corresponds to a pseudogene. CDR3 length: 18 residues. The CDR3 reads CASSKGIRGGSRPDTQYF. In nucleotides, the CDR3 is TGTGCCAGCAGCAAGGGGATCAGGGGCGGGAGTAGGCCAGATACGCAGTATTTT.

This clone was seen more than once but under ten times. The chain couples TRBV5-1 to TRBJ1-1; no definite D call. Germline CDR1 and CDR2: SGHRS and YFSETQ. V shed 5 bases and J shed 1 base, with 9 bases lying between them. The CDR3 runs 13 residues. DNA of the CDR3: TGCGCCAGCAGAGTGATCGAGAACACTGAAGCTTTCTTT. Amino acids: CASRVIENTEAFF.

This clone was picked up one time. CDR3 DNA: TGTGCCAGCAGTTTCGCGGCGGTAGGGGGCAGAGGCTACACCTTC. Amino acids: CASSFAAVGGRGYTF. The gene calls are TRBV28 and TRBJ1-2; 7 nucleotides agree with TRBD1. The CDR3 covers 15 residues. The germline V gene has CDR1 MDHEN and CDR2 SYDVKM. J gave up 8 bases and V 3 bases, and 12 bases lay outside the gene matches.

This clone has just a few counts. V and J are TRBV4-2 and TRBJ2-2, with TRBD2 identical over 13 bases. This CDR3 has 17 amino acids. The V segment lost 1 base and the J segment 2 bases; nucleotides outside the gene matches: 1. Per germline, CDR1 LGHNA and CDR2 YNFKEQ. The CDR3: CASSQGTSGSNTGELFF. DNA for the CDR3: TGTGCCAGCAGCCAAGGGACTAGCGGGAGTAACACCGGGGAGCTGTTTTTT.

This clone was detected only once. This sequence joins TRBV2 and TRBJ1-5, with 7 bases identical to TRBD1. CDR3 length: 15 amino acids. With V trimmed by 2 bases and J by 7 bases, 8 bases remained unmatched. From germline, CDR1 is SNHLY and CDR2 FYNNEI. CDR3 coding DNA: TGTGCCAGCAGTGAAACCCAGGGGGGCGGACAGCCCCAGCATTTT. Translating it yields CASSETQGGGQPQHF.

The rearrangement uses TRBV5-1 and TRBJ2-7; possibly TRBD1 for D (6 bases). Germline lookup yields CDR1 SGHRS and CDR2 YFSETQ. The CDR3 is 15 residues long. V was pared by 4 bases and J by 2 bases, with 16 bases between. The CDR3: CASSPQGSWTYEQYF. The CDR3 DNA is TGCGCCAGCAGCCCACAGGGAAGTTGGACCTACGAGCAGTACTTC. Drawing the rest from reference TRBV5-1 and TRBJ2-7, the complete variable domain is KAGVTQTPRYLIKTRGQQVTLSCSPISGHRSVSWYQQTPGQGLQFLFEYFSETQRNKGNFPGRFSGRQFSNSRSEMNVSTLELGDSALYLCASSPQGSWTYEQYFGPGTRLTVT.

This clone turned up a few times. This CDR3 is CASSLRFSDTQYF. CDR3 coding DNA: TGTGCCAGCAGCTTGCGGTTCTCAGATACGCAGTATTTT. This chain uses TRBV5-6 with TRBJ2-3, with D uncertain. Germline V gene sequence: CDR1 SGHDT, CDR2 YYEEEE. Trimming shortened V by 1 base and J by 4 bases, and 7 bases separated the two germline ends. The CDR3 has 13 amino acids. Drawing the rest from reference TRBV5-6 and TRBJ2-3, the complete variable domain is DAGVTQSPTHLIKTRGQQVTLRCSPKSGHDTVSWYQQALGQGPQFIFQYYEEEERQRGNFPDRFSGHQFPNYSSELNVNALLLGDSALYLCASSLRFSDTQYFGPGTRLTVL.

DNA for the CDR3: TGCGCCAGCAGCCCAGGGGACACTGAAGCTTTCTTT. It codes for CASSPGDTEAFF. This chain uses TRBV5-1 with TRBJ1-1; possibly TRBD1 for D (6 bases). Germline V gene data show CDR1 as SGHRS and CDR2 as YFSETQ. CDR3 length equals 12 residues. V dropped 4 bases and J dropped 3 bases, with 7 bases sitting between them.

The table lists this clone with a few counts. The CDR3 region has the DNA TGCAGTGCTAGTTGGGGAGATACGCAGTATTTT. It yields the protein CSASWGDTQYF. This sequence joins TRBV20-1 and TRBJ2-3, with D hard to call. Per germline, CDR1 DFQATT and CDR2 SNEGSKA (reference sequence). The CDR3 sequence is 11 residues long. Trimming took off 3 bases at V and 5 bases at J, with 6 bases between the two ends.

V gene TRBV7-2 combines with J gene TRBJ1-5, with D possibly matching TRBD1 (5 bases). Per germline, CDR1 SGHTA and CDR2 FQGNSA. Trimming pared 5 bases from V and 4 bases from J, leaving 18 bases between. The CDR3 runs to 16 residues. The CDR3 is CASSQYGVAGNQPQHF. As DNA, the CDR3 is TGTGCCAGCAGCCAGTACGGGGTCGCAGGGAATCAGCCCCAGCATTTT.

This sequence joins TRBV28 and TRBJ2-5, with D unresolved. Germline CDR1 reads MDHEN; CDR2 reads SYDVKM. This CDR3 has 14 residues. The V end was cut by 2 bases, the J end by 1 base, with 8 bases between. CDR3 amino acids: CASSLRQFQETQYF. CDR3 nucleotide sequence: TGTGCCAGCAGTTTACGGCAGTTCCAAGAGACCCAGTACTTC. Full variable domain (missing parts from reference TRBV28 and TRBJ2-5): DVKVTQSSRYLVKRTGEKVFLECVQDMDHENMFWYRQDPGLGLRLIYFSYDVKMKEKGDIPEGYSVSREKKERFSLILESASTNQTSMYLCASSLRQFQETQYFGPGTRLLVL.

This clone was seen a few times. The rearrangement links TRBV2 to TRBJ2-1; weak D call: TRBD2 (5 bases). V lost 6 bases and J lost 8, with 17 bases in between. The CDR3 totals 14 residues. Germline CDR1 is SNHLY and CDR2 is FYNNEI. CDR3 loop: CASSPDWGFDEQFF. The CDR3 DNA is TGTGCCAGCAGCCCGGACTGGGGTTTCGATGAGCAGTTCTTC. Full variable domain (remainder filled in from reference TRBV2 and TRBJ2-1): EPEVTQTPSHQVTQMGQEVILRCVPISNHLYFYWYRQILGQKVEFLVSFYNNEISEKSEIFDDQFSVERPDGSNFTLKIRSTKLEDSAMYFCASSPDWGFDEQFFGPGTRLTVL.

The rearrangement joins TRBV5-1 to TRBJ2-5, with unresolved D. The CDR3 runs 12 residues. Germline values: CDR1 SGHRS, CDR2 YFSETQ. The V end lost 3 bases, the J end lost 5 bases, and 8 bases lay between the germline ends. CDR3 coding DNA: TGCGCCAGCAGCTCGGAGATGGAGACCCAGTACTTC. Its translation: CASSSEMETQYF.

A few counts support this clone. At one end the junction does not follow the germline gene, possibly because of a read error. This CDR3 is CAISIAGGPHEQYF. DNA of the CDR3: TGTGCCATCAGTATAGCGGGAGGGCCCCACGAGCAGTACTTC. The J gene is TRBJ2-7, the V gene TRBV6-1; 11 bases line up with TRBD2. Germline-derived CDR1 and CDR2 are MNHNS and SASEGT. This CDR3 is 14 amino acids long.

This clone has just a few counts. The chain carries TRBV9 and TRBJ2-3; D tentatively reads TRBD1 or TRBD2 (5 bases each). Germline assignment: CDR1 SGDLS and CDR2 YYNGEE. This CDR3 has 15 amino acids. Trimming removed 0 bases from V and 8 bases from J, with 16 bases in between. In nucleotides, the CDR3 is TGTGCCAGCAGCGTAGGAGGGAAAGGGGTCGGTACGCAGTATTTT. This translates into CASSVGGKGVGTQYF.

This clone turned up a few times. This sequence joins TRBV18 and TRBJ2-1; D uncertain. The germline gives CDR1 KGHSH, CDR2 LQKENI. V lost 4 bases, J lost 0 bases, and 7 bases lay in between. The CDR3 totals 14 residues. The CDR3 loop reads CASSREGSYNEQFF. As DNA, the CDR3 is TGTGCCAGCTCACGGGAAGGCTCCTACAATGAGCAGTTCTTC.

This clone was counted only a few times. J is TRBJ2-5 and V is TRBV5-1; D is unclear. Germline lookup yields CDR1 SGHRS and CDR2 YFSETQ. The CDR3 consists of 15 residues. Deletions cut 0 bases from V and 2 bases from J, with 11 bases between. CDR3 protein: CASSLGQRSQETQYF. The CDR3 DNA sequence: TGCGCCAGCAGCTTGGGTCAAAGGAGTCAAGAGACCCAGTACTTC.

The chain couples TRBV4-3 to TRBJ2-6; tentative D call: TRBD2 (7 bases). CDR1 is LGHNA and CDR2 is YSLEER in the germline V gene. The CDR3 has 16 amino acids. V lost 5 bases and J lost 0, with 11 bases in between. DNA of the CDR3: TGCGCCAGCAGCGGCGGGGGCTTCTCTGGGGCCAACGTCCTGACTTTC. Amino acids: CASSGGGFSGANVLTF.

This clone was seen a few times. V and J are TRBV10-3 and TRBJ1-4, with D possibly matching TRBD1 (6 bases). The CDR3 consists of 15 residues. In germline, CDR1 is ENHRY, CDR2 SYGVKD. V was trimmed by 6 bases and J by 4 bases, leaving 15 bases between them. CDR3 region: CAISKGDNFNEKLFF. CDR3 sequence (DNA): TGTGCCATCAGCAAGGGGGACAACTTTAATGAAAAACTGTTTTTT.

This clone appeared a few times. Within the sample, other DNA sequences also encode this same CDR3. The rearrangement uses TRBV5-6 and TRBJ1-5; 8 positions agree with TRBD1. This CDR3 is built from 15 residues. The junction had 8 bases not matched to a gene; V was cut back by 7 bases and J by 2 bases. CDR1 is SGHDT and CDR2 is YYEEEE in the germline V gene. Here the CDR3 DNA reads TGTGCCAGCTCGCTCTGGGGACAGGGCAATCAGCCCCAGCATTTT. Residues: CASSLWGQGNQPQHF.

This clone occurred many times. This chain links TRBV5-5 with TRBJ1-4; 11 positions match TRBD1. This CDR3 has 18 amino acids. Losses at the gene ends were 4 bases for V and 0 bases for J; bases not matched to a gene: 8. The V gene's germline CDR1 is SGHKS and CDR2 YYEKEE (reference sequence). The CDR3, as DNA: TGTGCCAGCAGCGCCGGGACAGGGGGACGGCCAACTAATGAAAAACTGTTTTTT. It specifies CASSAGTGGRPTNEKLFF.

V usage is TRBV29-1 and J usage is TRBJ2-3; 10 bases agree with TRBD1. After removal of 6 bases from V and 4 bases from J, the junction contained 7 bases not matched to a gene. Germline values: CDR1 SQVTM, CDR2 ANQGSEA. The CDR3 is made up of 14 amino acids. The CDR3 DNA reads TGCAGCGTCGCGACAGGGGGCTTTGCAGATACGCAGTATTTT. Encoded protein: CSVATGGFADTQYF.

The chain has TRBV29-1 and TRBJ1-2, with no clear D. This CDR3 has 13 amino acids. V was clipped by 4 bases and J by 2 bases, with 11 bases between them. Germline assignment: CDR1 SQVTM and CDR2 ANQGSEA. The CDR3 DNA sequence: TGCAGCGTTGTAAGGCAGCCGAACTATGGCTACACCTTC. Translating it yields CSVVRQPNYGYTF.

The rearrangement uses TRBV6-5 and TRBJ2-3; D perhaps matches TRBD1 (6 bases). The CDR3 has 15 amino acids. Germline lookup yields CDR1 MNHEY and CDR2 SVGAGI. V was cut by 6 bases and J by 0 bases, with 13 bases left in between. CDR3 DNA: TGTGCCAGCAGCTCCGCGCAGGGGAGCACAGATACGCAGTATTTT. This codes for CASSSAQGSTDTQYF.

This clone was found many times. The gene calls are TRBV29-1 and TRBJ1-4; D call uncertain. This CDR3 is 12 amino acids long. Germline V gives CDR1 SQVTM, CDR2 ANQGSEA. V lost 3 bases and J 10 bases, leaving 12 bases between the germline ends. In DNA, the CDR3 is TGCAGCGTTGAGGGGAGGGCCGGAAAACTGTTTTTT. Protein sequence: CSVEGRAGKLFF.